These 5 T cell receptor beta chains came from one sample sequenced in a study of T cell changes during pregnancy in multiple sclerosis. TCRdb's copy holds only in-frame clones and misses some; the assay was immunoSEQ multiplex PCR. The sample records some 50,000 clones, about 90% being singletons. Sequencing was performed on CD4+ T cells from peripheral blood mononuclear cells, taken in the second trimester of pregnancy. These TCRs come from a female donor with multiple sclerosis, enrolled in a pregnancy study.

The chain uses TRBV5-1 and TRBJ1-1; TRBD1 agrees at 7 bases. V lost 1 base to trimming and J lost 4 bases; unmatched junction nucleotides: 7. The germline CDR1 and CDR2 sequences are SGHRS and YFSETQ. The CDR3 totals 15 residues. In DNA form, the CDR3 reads TGCGCCAGCAGCTTGAGGGCCACAGGGGCCACTGAAGCTTTCTTT. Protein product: CASSLRATGATEAFF. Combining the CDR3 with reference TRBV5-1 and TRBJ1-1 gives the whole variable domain KAGVTQTPRYLIKTRGQQVTLSCSPISGHRSVSWYQQTPGQGLQFLFEYFSETQRNKGNFPGRFSGRQFSNSRSEMNVSTLELGDSALYLCASSLRATGATEAFFGQGTRLTVV.

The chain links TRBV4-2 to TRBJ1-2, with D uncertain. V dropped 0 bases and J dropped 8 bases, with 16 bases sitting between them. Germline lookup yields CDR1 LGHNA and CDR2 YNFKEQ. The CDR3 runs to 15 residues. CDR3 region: CASSQESGRGRGYTF. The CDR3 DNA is TGTGCCAGCAGCCAAGAGAGCGGTAGAGGTAGGGGCTACACCTTC.

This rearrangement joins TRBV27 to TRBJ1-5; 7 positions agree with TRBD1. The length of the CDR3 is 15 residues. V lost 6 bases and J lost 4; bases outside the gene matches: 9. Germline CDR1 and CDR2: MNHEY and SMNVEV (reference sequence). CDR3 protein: CASRPAGGHNQPQHF. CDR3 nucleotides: TGTGCCAGCAGGCCCGCAGGGGGACATAATCAGCCCCAGCATTTT.

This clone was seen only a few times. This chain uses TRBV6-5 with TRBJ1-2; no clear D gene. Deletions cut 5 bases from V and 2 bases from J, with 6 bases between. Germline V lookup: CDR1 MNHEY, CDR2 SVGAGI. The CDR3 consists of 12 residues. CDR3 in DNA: TGTGCCAGCAGTGCAGGCAACTATGGCTACACCTTC. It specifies CASSAGNYGYTF.

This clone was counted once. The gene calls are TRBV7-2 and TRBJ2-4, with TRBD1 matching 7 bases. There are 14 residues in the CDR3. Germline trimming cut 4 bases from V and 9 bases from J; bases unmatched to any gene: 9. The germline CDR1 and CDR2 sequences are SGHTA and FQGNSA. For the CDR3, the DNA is TGTGCCAGCAGCTCTCGACAGGGTAGTACCATTCAGTACTTC. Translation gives CASSSRQGSTIQYF.